This T cell receptor beta chain was recovered during a study of shared clonotypes between healthy human individuals. Whole-study findings and limits: Sampling covered blood only; tissue repertoires likely differ.

This table comes from immunoSEQ multiplex PCR, and its TCRdb copy is limited to in-frame clones, with some not included. The profile shows around 1.9 million clones, roughly 95% of them singletons. Positive CCR7 selection of CD45RO-negative cells yielded the naive CD8 cells, and terminally differentiated effector memory CD45RA+ cells were excluded. To note about this clone: Its antigen is undetermined.

This TCR was recovered from a man aged 18 to 30 in good health. Some clones in this sample may be carry-over from other donors' samples. Material: naive CD8+ T cells from PBMCs.

CDR3 sequence: CASSLLGPYNEQFF. The CDR3 DNA is TGTGCCAGCAGTTTACTGGGACCCTACAATGAGCAGTTCTTC. V and J are TRBV28 and TRBJ2-1; perhaps D is TRBD1 or TRBD2 (5 bases each). The V gene lost 2 bases and the J gene lost 2 bases, with 7 bases spanning the gap. Germline CDR1 reads MDHEN; CDR2 reads SYDVKM. The CDR3 extends over 14 amino acids.